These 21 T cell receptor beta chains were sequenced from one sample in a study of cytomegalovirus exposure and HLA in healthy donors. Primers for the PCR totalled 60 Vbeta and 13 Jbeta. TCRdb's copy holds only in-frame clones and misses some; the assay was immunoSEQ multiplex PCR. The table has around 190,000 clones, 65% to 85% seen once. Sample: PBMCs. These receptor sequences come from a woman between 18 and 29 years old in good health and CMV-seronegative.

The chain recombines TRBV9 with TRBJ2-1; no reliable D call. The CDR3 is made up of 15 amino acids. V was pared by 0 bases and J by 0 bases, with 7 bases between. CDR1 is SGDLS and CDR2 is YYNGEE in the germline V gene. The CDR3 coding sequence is TGTGCCAGCAGCGTAGTACCGGGCTCCTACAATGAGCAGTTCTTC. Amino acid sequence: CASSVVPGSYNEQFF.

CDR3 coding DNA: TGTGCCAGCAGAAAGGGACAGTCAAGCCCCTACGAGCAGTACTTC. Translating gives CASRKGQSSPYEQYF. The chain employs TRBV6-5 and TRBJ2-7; TRBD1 matches at 7 bases. V trimming: 6 bases; J trimming: 2 bases; junction bases outside the gene matches: 10. The CDR3 runs 15 residues. CDR1 MNHEY and CDR2 SVGAGI come from the germline V gene.

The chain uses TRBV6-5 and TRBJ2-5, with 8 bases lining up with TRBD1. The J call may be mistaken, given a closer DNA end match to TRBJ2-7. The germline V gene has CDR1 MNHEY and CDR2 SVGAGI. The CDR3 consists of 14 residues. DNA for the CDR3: TGTGCCAGCAGTTCGGGACAGGAACTCCACGAGCAGTACTTC. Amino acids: CASSSGQELHEQYF.

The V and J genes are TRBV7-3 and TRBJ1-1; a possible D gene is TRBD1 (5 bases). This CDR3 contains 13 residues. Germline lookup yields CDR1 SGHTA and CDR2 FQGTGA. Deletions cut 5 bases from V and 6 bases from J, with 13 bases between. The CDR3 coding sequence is TGTGCCAGCAGCCCCCAGGGTGGGTCTGAAGCTTTCTTT. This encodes CASSPQGGSEAFF.

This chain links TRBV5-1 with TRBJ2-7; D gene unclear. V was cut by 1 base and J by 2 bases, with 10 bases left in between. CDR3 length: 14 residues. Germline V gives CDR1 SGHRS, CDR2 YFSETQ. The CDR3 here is CASSLYERTYEQYF. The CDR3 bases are TGCGCCAGCAGCTTGTATGAGAGAACCTACGAGCAGTACTTC.

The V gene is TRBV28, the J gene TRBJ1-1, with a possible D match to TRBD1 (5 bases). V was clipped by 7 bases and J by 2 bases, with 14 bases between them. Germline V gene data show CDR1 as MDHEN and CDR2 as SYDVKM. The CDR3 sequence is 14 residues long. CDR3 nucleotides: TGTGCCAGCACCGGCATGGGGGGAAACACTGAAGCTTTCTTT. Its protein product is CASTGMGGNTEAFF.

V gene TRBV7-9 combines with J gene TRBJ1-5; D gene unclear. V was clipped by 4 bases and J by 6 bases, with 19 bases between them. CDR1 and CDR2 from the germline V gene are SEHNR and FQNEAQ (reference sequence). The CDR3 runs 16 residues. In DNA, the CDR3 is TGTGCCAGCAGCTCTGGAACATCCCGAGCGAGTCAGCCCCAGCATTTT. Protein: CASSSGTSRASQPQHF. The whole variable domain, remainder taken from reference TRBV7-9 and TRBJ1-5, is DTGVSQNPRHKITKRGQNVTFRCDPISEHNRLYWYRQTLGQGPEFLTYFQNEAQLEKSRLLSDRFSAERPKGSFSTLEIQRTEQGDSAMYLCASSSGTSRASQPQHFGDGTRLSIL.

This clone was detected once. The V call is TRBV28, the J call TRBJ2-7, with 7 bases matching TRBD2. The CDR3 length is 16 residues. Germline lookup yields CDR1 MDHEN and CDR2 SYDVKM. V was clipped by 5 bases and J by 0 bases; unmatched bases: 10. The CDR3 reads CASSPESGVSSYEQYF. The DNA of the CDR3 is TGTGCCAGCAGTCCCGAGAGCGGGGTTAGCTCCTACGAGCAGTACTTC.

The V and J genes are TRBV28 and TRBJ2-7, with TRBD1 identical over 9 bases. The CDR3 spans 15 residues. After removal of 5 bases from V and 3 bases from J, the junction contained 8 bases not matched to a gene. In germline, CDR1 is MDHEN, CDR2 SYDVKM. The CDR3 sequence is CASSPWTGDGYEQYF. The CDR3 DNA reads TGTGCCAGCAGTCCGTGGACAGGGGACGGCTACGAGCAGTACTTC.

The CDR3 reads CATSITGQGNTEAFF. The CDR3 DNA is TGTGCCACCAGCATTACCGGACAGGGGAACACTGAAGCTTTCTTT. The rearrangement uses TRBV15 and TRBJ1-1, with 8 bases that match TRBD1. V gave up 4 bases and J gave up 1 base; unmatched junction bases: 5. This CDR3 is 15 amino acids long. CDR1 and CDR2 from the germline V gene are LNHNV and YYDKDF (reference sequence).

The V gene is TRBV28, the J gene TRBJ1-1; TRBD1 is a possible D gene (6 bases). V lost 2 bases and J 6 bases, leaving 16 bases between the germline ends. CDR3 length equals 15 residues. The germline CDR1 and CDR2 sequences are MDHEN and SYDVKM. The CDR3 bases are TGTGCCAGCAGTTTAATCGACAGGATGACACCTGAAGCTTTCTTT. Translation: CASSLIDRMTPEAFF.

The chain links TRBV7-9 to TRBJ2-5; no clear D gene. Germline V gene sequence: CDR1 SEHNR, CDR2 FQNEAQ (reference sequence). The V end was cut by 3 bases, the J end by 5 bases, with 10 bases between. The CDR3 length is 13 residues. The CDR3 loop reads CASSLGHTETQYF. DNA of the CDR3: TGTGCCAGCAGCTTGGGCCATACGGAGACCCAGTACTTC.

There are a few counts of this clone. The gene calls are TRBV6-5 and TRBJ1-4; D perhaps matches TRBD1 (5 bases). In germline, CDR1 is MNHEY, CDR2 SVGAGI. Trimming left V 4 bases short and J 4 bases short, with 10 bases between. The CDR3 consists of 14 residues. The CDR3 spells CASSSRVLNEKLFF. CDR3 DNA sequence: TGTGCCAGCAGTTCCAGGGTACTTAATGAAAAACTGTTTTTT.

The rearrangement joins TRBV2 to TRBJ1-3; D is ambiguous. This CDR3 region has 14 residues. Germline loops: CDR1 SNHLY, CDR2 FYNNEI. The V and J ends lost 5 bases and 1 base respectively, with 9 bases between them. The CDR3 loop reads CASSLRGSGNTIYF. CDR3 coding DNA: TGTGCCAGCAGTTTGCGAGGATCTGGAAACACCATATATTTT.

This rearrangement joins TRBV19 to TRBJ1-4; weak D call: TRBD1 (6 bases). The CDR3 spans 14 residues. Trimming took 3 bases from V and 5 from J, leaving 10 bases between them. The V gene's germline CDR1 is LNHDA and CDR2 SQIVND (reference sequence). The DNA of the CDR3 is TGTGCCAGTAGTATCAGGACAGCGAATGAAAAACTGTTTTTT. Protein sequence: CASSIRTANEKLFF.

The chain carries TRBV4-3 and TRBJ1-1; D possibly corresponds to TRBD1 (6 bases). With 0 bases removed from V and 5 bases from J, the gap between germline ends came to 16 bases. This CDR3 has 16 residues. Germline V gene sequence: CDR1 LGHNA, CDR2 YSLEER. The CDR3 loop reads CASSQDSDRFGTEAFF. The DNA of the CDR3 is TGCGCCAGCAGCCAAGATTCGGACAGATTCGGAACTGAAGCTTTCTTT.

Here the CDR3 DNA reads TGTGCCAGCAGCCCGGGTTCCTTAAATGAGCAGTTCTTC. Its translation is CASSPGSLNEQFF. The rearrangement uses TRBV6-5 and TRBJ2-1, with unresolved D. CDR1 MNHEY and CDR2 SVGAGI come from the germline V gene. The CDR3 runs to 13 residues. Trimming took off 6 bases at V and 7 bases at J, with 13 bases between the two ends.

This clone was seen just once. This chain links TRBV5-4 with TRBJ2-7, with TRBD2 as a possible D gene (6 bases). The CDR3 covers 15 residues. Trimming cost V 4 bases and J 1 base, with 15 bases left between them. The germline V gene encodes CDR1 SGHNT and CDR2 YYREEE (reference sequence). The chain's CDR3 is CASSPNPGLSYEQYF. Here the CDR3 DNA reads TGTGCCAGCAGCCCAAACCCGGGACTGTCCTACGAGCAGTACTTC.

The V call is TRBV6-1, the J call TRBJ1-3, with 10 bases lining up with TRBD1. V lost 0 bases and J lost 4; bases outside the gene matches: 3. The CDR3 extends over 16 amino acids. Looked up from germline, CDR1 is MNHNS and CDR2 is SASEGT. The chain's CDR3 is CASSEAPGQGGNTIYF. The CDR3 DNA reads TGTGCCAGCAGTGAAGCCCCGGGACAGGGGGGAAACACCATATATTTT.

The CDR3 nucleotides are TGTGCCAGCAGTGAAGTGGGACAGGGGAGCTCCTATAATTCACCCCTCCACTTT. Protein: CASSEVGQGSSYNSPLHF. The chain uses TRBV6-1 and TRBJ1-6; TRBD1 aligns across 10 bases. Trimming took 1 base from V and 0 from J; bases not matched to a gene: 3. The CDR3 is 18 residues long. The V gene's germline CDR1 is MNHNS and CDR2 SASEGT.

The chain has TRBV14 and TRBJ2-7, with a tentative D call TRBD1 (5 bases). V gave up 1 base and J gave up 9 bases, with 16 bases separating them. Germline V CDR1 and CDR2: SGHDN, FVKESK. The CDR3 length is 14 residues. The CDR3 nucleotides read TGTGCCAGCAGCCAAGGGACACTCCTGACGGGGCAGTACTTC. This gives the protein CASSQGTLLTGQYF.